This is a list of T cell receptor beta chains from one sample in a study of blood T cell repertoires in COVID-19. The assay was immunoSEQ multiplex PCR, and TCRdb's table has in-frame clones only and misses some. The repertoire consists of 360,000 or so clones, with 90% occurring once and the leading ten covering about 6.5%. The specimen was peripheral blood. The source is a young man with active or convalescent COVID-19. CDR3s include the opening cysteine and the closing phenylalanine or tryptophan. D genes are given only for firm matches. Where a row states a size, it is once, few, many or the class of an expanded clone; other rows omit it.

few,-,TRBV15,TRBJ1-1,TGTGCCACCAGCAGAGCCCCTAAAGCCTTGCATGTGAACACTGAAGCTTTCTTT,CATSRAPKALHVNTEAFF
-,-,TRBV11-3,TRBJ2-7,TGTGCCAGCTCCGGAGCCGGGACACCGTCCTACGAGCAGTACTTC,CASSGAGTPSYEQYF
-,TRBD2,TRBV2,TRBJ2-5,TGTGCCAGCAGATATCGGGGGGGAGAGACCCAGTACTTC,CASRYRGGETQYF
-,-,TRBV30,TRBJ2-2,TGTGCCTGTAACACAGGGCTCCCGAACACCGGGGAGCTGTTTTTT,CACNTGLPNTGELFF
-,TRBD1,TRBV28,TRBJ2-7,TGTGCCAGCAGTCGTGGACAGGGCTCCTACGAGCAGTACTTC,CASSRGQGSYEQYF
few,TRBD2,TRBV6-1,TRBJ2-3,TGTGCCAGCAGTGAACTAGCGGGACCAGATACGCAGTATTTT,CASSELAGPDTQYF
-,-,TRBV10-3,TRBJ2-7,TGTGCCATCACCGAGTCCCCTTCTTTCTACGAGCAGTACTTC,CAITESPSFYEQYF
-,-,TRBV20-1,TRBJ2-1,TGCAGTGCCCCCGAGCTGGATGAGCAGTTCTTC,CSAPELDEQFF
once,-,TRBV6-2/TRBV6-3,TRBJ2-5,TGTGCCAGCAGTCCAGGGTTAGCGGGGACAGGGGAGACCCAGTACTTC,CASSPGLAGTGETQYF
-,-,TRBV6-2/TRBV6-3,TRBJ1-3,TGTGCCAGCAGCCGACAGCAATCTGGAAACACCATATATTTT,CASSRQQSGNTIYF
-,TRBD1,TRBV6-5,TRBJ1-1,TGTGCCAGCAGTCGGACAGGGTTAAGCACTGAAGCTTTCTTT,CASSRTGLSTEAFF
-,TRBD1,TRBV7-2,TRBJ1-2,TGTGCCAGCAGCTTAGCCAGGGGGCGCTCGGTTGGCTACACCTTC,CASSLARGRSVGYTF
-,TRBD1,TRBV6-6,TRBJ2-7,TGTGCCAGCAGTTACGCCAGGGGGTCCTACGAGCAGTACTTC,CASSYARGSYEQYF
-,TRBD1,TRBV5-1,TRBJ2-1,TGCGCCAGTACCACCGGGACAGGGGGCTACAATGAGCAGTTCTTC,CASTTGTGGYNEQFF
-,-,TRBV5-1,TRBJ2-1,TGCGCCAGCAGCTTGGATCCGGGGAGTGAGCAGTTCTTC,CASSLDPGSEQFF
-,-,TRBV7-3,TRBJ2-1,TGTGCCAGCAGCTTAACGGGAAGGGGCTCCTACAATGAGCAGTTCTTC,CASSLTGRGSYNEQFF
once,TRBD1,TRBV6-5,TRBJ1-5,TGTGCCAGCAGGACAGGGCTCGATCAGCCCCAGCATTTT,CASRTGLDQPQHF
-,-,TRBV9,TRBJ1-6,TGTGCCAGCAGCGCTACAGACGCTTCACCCCTCCACTTT,CASSATDASPLHF
-,-,TRBV9,TRBJ1-1,TGTGCCAGCAGCGTAGAGGGGGGGAAGAACACTGAAGCTTTCTTT,CASSVEGGKNTEAFF
-,-,TRBV7-9,TRBJ2-6,TGTGCCAGCAGCCCAAAGGTGGGCGAATCGAACTCTGGGGCCAACGTCCTGACTTTC,CASSPKVGESNSGANVLTF
-,-,TRBV28,TRBJ2-7,TGTGCCAGCAGTTCGTTTAGCGGAGACGGAGCCTACGAGCAGTACTTC,CASSSFSGDGAYEQYF
-,-,TRBV6-2/TRBV6-3,TRBJ1-2,TGTGCCAGCAGTTACTCCGATGAAACCGCGGATGGCTACACCTTC,CASSYSDETADGYTF
few,TRBD1,TRBV7-3,TRBJ2-5,TGTGCCAGCAGTGGAGGACAGGGACCTCAAGAGACCCAGTACTTC,CASSGGQGPQETQYF
-,TRBD1,TRBV4-2,TRBJ2-1,TGTGCCAGCAGCCAAGGGACAGGTAATGAGCAGTTCTTC,CASSQGTGNEQFF
-,-,TRBV7-2,TRBJ2-7,TGTGCCAGCAGCTTCAGGGAGGCCTCTCACGAGCAGTACTTC,CASSFREASHEQYF
-,-,TRBV7-9,TRBJ2-7,TGTGCCAGCAGCTCCCCCGGGACTCGCTCCTACGAGCAGTACTTC,CASSSPGTRSYEQYF
-,TRBD2,TRBV5-1,TRBJ2-3,TGCGCCAGCAGCTTTAATCCGGGAGGGAGCACAGATACGCAGTATTTT,CASSFNPGGSTDTQYF
-,TRBD2,TRBV27,TRBJ2-1,TGTGCCAGCAGGGTCGGGGGGGCCGAGCAGTTCTTC,CASRVGGAEQFF
few,TRBD1,TRBV7-9,TRBJ2-7,TGTGCCAGCAGCTTGGACAGGGGGTTCAGCTCCTACGAGCAGTACTTC,CASSLDRGFSSYEQYF
-,-,TRBV12-3/TRBV12-4,TRBJ1-6,TGTGCCAGCAGTTTGAGTAATTCACCCCTCCACTTT,CASSLSNSPLHF
-,TRBD2,TRBV6-2/TRBV6-3,TRBJ2-1,TGTGCCAGCAGTTACGGGCTAGCGGGGGGCGCCTACAATGAGCAGTTCTTC,CASSYGLAGGAYNEQFF
-,TRBD1,TRBV19,TRBJ1-1,TGTGCCAGTAGTAAAAAGGGGACAGGGCAATCGAACACTGAAGCTTTCTTT,CASSKKGTGQSNTEAFF
-,-,TRBV6-2/TRBV6-3,TRBJ1-1,TGTGCCACCACCCCAGTGTCCAGGGTCACTGAAGCTTTCTTT,CATTPVSRVTEAFF
once,TRBD1,TRBV6-5,TRBJ2-7,TGTGCCAGCAGATATGACGGGACAGACTACGAGCAGTACTTC,CASRYDGTDYEQYF
-,TRBD2,TRBV7-6,TRBJ2-5,TGTGCCAGCAGCTCCGCCGTGGACGGGAGGGCCAAAGAGACCCAGTACTTC,CASSSAVDGRAKETQYF
-,TRBD1,TRBV6-5,TRBJ1-2,TGTGCCAGCAGTTACGAGGGGGCCTATGGCTACACCTTC,CASSYEGAYGYTF
once,-,TRBV9,TRBJ1-4,TGTGCCAGCAGCCCCAGACAAGGGGCTGCAAATGAAAAACTGTTTTTT,CASSPRQGAANEKLFF